The clone carrying this T cell receptor (beta chain) appeared a single time. The sample is drawn from a study of control samples from healthy donors and cancer patients. Sequencing used immunoSEQ multiplex PCR; TCRdb keeps in-frame clones, though not all of them. The sample records 75,000 to 95,000 clones, about 92% being singletons. CDR3 size: 17 residues. Germline V gives CDR1 SGDLS, CDR2 YYNGEE. Trimming cost V 3 bases and J 2 bases; bases outside gene matches: 7. Sequenced material: blood. This receptor was obtained from a woman in her twenties or thirties in good health. The chain links TRBV9 to TRBJ2-7, with 14 bases fitting TRBD2. The CDR3 bases are TGTGCCAGCAGCGGGGCACCGGGACTAGCGGGAGCCTACGAGCAGTACTTC. It is translated as CASSGAPGLAGAYEQYF.